Listed below are T cell receptor beta chains from one sample, sequenced in a study of siplizumab effects on memory and regulatory T cells. Clones were sequenced by immunoSEQ multiplex PCR, and TCRdb holds only the in-frame ones, with some missing. The sample holds about 110,000 clones, 92% seen once. Sequenced material: Tregs sorted from blood. The receptors come from a human donor in good health. Each CDR3 is given with its conserved first and last residue. The D gene is left open where the match is weak. Some rows have no size entry. The others give once, few or many, or a class for an expanded clone.

. TRBJ2-7 . TRBV27 TGTGCCAGCAGAGTCCGGGACGGCTCCTACGAGCAGTACTTC CASRVRDGSYEQYF
. TRBJ2-7 . TRBV30 TGTGCCTGGAGGACGGAGCACAGCTCCTACGAGCAGTACTTC CAWRTEHSSYEQYF
. TRBJ1-2 TRBD1 TRBV11-2 TGTGCCAGCAGCTTAGTCACAGGGGGCAACTATGGCTACACCTTC CASSLVTGGNYGYTF
once TRBJ2-1 TRBD1 TRBV5-1 TGCGCCACCATTCTTGACAGGGTCACCTACAATGAGCAGTTCTTC CATILDRVTYNEQFF
once TRBJ1-3 . TRBV19 TGTGCCAGTAGACTTGGGACGGGAGGCTCTGGAAACACCATATATTTT CASRLGTGGSGNTIYF
. TRBJ1-3 . TRBV9 TGTGCCAGCAGCAGGGGGGACGGAAACACCATATATTTT CASSRGDGNTIYF
once TRBJ2-3 . TRBV7-3 TGTGCCAGCAGCCCACCCGGCAGGTCTAGCACAGATACGCAGTATTTT CASSPPGRSSTDTQYF
once TRBJ1-2 . TRBV5-4 TGTGCCAGCAGCCTGGACGGAAACTATGGCTACACCTTC CASSLDGNYGYTF
. TRBJ1-3 TRBD1 TRBV9 TGTGCCAGCAGCGTGTGGGGACAGCAAGGAAACACCATATATTTT CASSVWGQQGNTIYF
. TRBJ1-6 . TRBV6-4 TGTGCCAGCAGTGACGGCGCCGTTGGGAGCTCCTATAATTCACCCCTCCACTTT CASSDGAVGSSYNSPLHF
. TRBJ1-5 TRBD1 TRBV19 TGTGCCAGTAGTATAAGGGAAGGGACAGGGCGGACTCAGCCCCAGCATTTT CASSIREGTGRTQPQHF
. TRBJ1-1 . TRBV29-1 TGCAGCGCTAAACCCAGGGCGAACACTGAAGCTTTCTTT CSAKPRANTEAFF
few TRBJ1-1 . TRBV6-5 TGTGCCAGCAGTTGGCCGGGTGGAAGGCGGGCTTTCTTT CASSWPGGRRAFF
. TRBJ2-7 TRBD1 TRBV7-9 TGTGCCAGCAGCTCGCGACAGGGGCATGGTAACGAGCAGTACTTC CASSSRQGHGNEQYF
. TRBJ2-3 . TRBV5-1 TGCGCCAGCAGCCCCCAGTCGGGGCGGCACACAGATACGCAGTATTTT CASSPQSGRHTDTQYF